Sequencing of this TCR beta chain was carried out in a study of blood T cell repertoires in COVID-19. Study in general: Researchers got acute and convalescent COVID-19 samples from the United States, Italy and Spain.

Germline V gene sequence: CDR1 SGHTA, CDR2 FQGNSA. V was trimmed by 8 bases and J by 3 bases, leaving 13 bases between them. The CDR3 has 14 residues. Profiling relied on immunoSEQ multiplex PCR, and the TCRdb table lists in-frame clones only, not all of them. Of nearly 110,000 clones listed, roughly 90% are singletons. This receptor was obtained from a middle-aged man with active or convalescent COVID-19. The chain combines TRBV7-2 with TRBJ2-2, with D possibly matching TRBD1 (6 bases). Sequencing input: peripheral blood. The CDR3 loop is CASHRVGDTGELFF. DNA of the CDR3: TGTGCCAGCCACAGGGTGGGAGACACCGGGGAGCTGTTTTTT.